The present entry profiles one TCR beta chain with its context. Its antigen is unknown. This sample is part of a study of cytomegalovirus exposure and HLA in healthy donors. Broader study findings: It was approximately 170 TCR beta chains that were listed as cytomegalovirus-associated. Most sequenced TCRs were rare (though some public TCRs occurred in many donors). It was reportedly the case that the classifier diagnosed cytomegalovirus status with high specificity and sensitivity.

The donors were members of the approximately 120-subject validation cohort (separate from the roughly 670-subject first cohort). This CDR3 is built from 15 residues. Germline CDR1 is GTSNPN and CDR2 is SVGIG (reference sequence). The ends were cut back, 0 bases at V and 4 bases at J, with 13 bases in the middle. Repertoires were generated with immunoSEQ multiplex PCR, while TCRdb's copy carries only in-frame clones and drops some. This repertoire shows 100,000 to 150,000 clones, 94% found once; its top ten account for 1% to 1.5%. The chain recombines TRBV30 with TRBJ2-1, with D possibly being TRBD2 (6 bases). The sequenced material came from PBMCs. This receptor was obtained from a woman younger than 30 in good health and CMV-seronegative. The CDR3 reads CAWSVFGREYNEQFF. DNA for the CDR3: TGTGCCTGGAGTGTATTTGGGCGGGAATACAATGAGCAGTTCTTC. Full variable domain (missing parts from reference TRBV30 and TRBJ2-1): SQTIHQWPATLVQPVGSPLSLECTVEGTSNPNLYWYRQAAGRGLQLLFYSVGIGQISSEVPQNLSASRPQDRQFILSSKKLLLSDSGFYLCAWSVFGREYNEQFFGPGTRLTVL.